Below, one T cell receptor beta chain is given with its context. Its antigen is still unknown. The source of the sample is a study of OX40 agonist ivuxolimab in advanced cancers. Looking at the study overall: Patients enrolled in dose escalation were diagnosed with hepatocellular carcinoma, melanoma, renal cell or head and neck cancer. Partial responses were observed in three patients, of whom one had hepatocellular carcinoma and two had cutaneous melanoma. Notes on the study in general: Researchers did not determine the expanded peripheral T cells' antigen specificity. Clonal expansion from baseline to week 6 occurred in both CD4+ and CD8+ T cells.

TCRdb's table, derived via immunoSEQ multiplex PCR, lists solely in-frame clones and lacks some. The profile shows under 55,000 clones, around 93% of them singletons. The specimen was CD4+ or CD8+ T cells sorted from blood, collected in a trial of the OX40 agonist ivuxolimab. This sequence originates from an adult with an advanced solid tumor such as melanoma, head and neck, liver or kidney cancer.

The CDR3 region has the DNA TGTGCCAGTAGTCCCGGGACAGTATATAGCAATCAGCCCCAGCATTTT. It yields the protein CASSPGTVYSNQPQHF. V and J are TRBV19 and TRBJ1-5, with 7 bases that match TRBD1. The CDR3 runs to 16 residues. Germline V gives CDR1 LNHDA, CDR2 SQIVND (reference sequence). V dropped 5 bases and J dropped 0; count of bases not matched to a gene: 7.